The clone carrying this TCR beta chain was seen ten or more times. What it binds is unknown. The data are from a study of CD8 T cells in ankylosing spondylitis. It was by quantitative 5'-RACE with molecular barcodes that TCR beta libraries were made. TCRdb reprocessed the 5' RACE reads via MiXCR and lists one record per CDR3 protein. The sample carries about 250,000 distinct CDR3 sequences, over 9.5% recorded once. The CDR3 consists of 15 residues. Germline V gene sequence: CDR1 DFQATT, CDR2 SNEGSKA (reference sequence). J lost 9 bases, V lost 5 bases, and 12 bases had no gene match. General study points: Apparently characteristic of ankylosing spondylitis blood was a TCR beta motif (about 8 highly homologous variants). Disease-linked clones reportedly concentrated significantly in matched ankylosing spondylitis synovial fluid. Relatively rare in peripheral blood, disease-linked clones were also CD8+.

The sample comprised blood, either unsorted or a sorted T cell fraction (not recorded which). The V gene is TRBV20-1, the J gene TRBJ2-1, with 11 bases that match TRBD2. The receptor's source is a male donor with ankylosing spondylitis or in good health (not recorded which). The CDR3 coding sequence is TGCAGTGCTCAACCTCTAGCGGGAGGCTTCGGTGAGCAGTTCTTC. Translated: CSAQPLAGGFGEQFF.